This T cell receptor beta chain was profiled in a study of blood T cells in healthy people across ages (dated by TCRdb to between 2015 and 2016). A note on the overall study: In model experiments, template switching captured about one uniquely barcoded TCR beta cDNA molecule for every two T cells. To track age-related changes in TCR beta repertoire diversity, the study relied on deep sequencing normalized with unique cDNA molecular identifiers. Donors were grouped into four age groups: young (average approximately 15 years), middle-aged (around 39), aged (62) and long-lived (less than 85). To avoid experimental bias, donors of different ages were randomly spread across the sequencing lanes. Two additional independent replicas of 1 million unique cDNA reads from the same blood draw were analyzed for two donors (one aged 18 to 30 and one aged 80 or older). Summary of the overall study and its limitations: Donor CMV infection status was unknown, potentially confounding age-related changes in expanded clonotypes. There was a strong correlation between observed TCR beta diversity and the percentage of naive T cells measured by flow cytometry. The long-lived group showed more naive CD4+ T cells, fewer expanded clones and increased TCR diversity than the aged group, suggesting age selection. Bulk unsorted PBMC profiling prevented conclusive comparison of naive and antigen-experienced compartments. Estimates of total diversity based on one million sequenced T cells were regarded as lower bounds and as underestimates. Observed TCR beta diversity per million T cells fell roughly linearly with age, and a significant reduction was already apparent by age around 40.

The library was generated by 5' RACE. Instrument used: Illumina HiSeq 2500. A second roughly 6 to 12 cycle PCR used a sample-barcoded 5' primer and a J-beta primer mix. Each TCR beta cDNA molecule received a unique molecular identifier from a template-switch 5' adaptor carrying 12 random nucleotides. Each sample yielded at least 3 million CDR3-containing paired-end reads. All of the RNA was converted into first-strand cDNA using the Mint cDNA synthesis kit, with a TRBC-specific oligonucleotide serving as the primer. Following uracil-DNA glycosylase treatment, all cDNA underwent a first 18-cycle PCR with the universal primers M1SS and BC2_uni_R. The original pipeline was this. For normalization, 1 million high-quality reads were randomly selected from each sample, with every read carrying a distinct molecular identifier. Instead of being binned into consensus sequences, reads that shared molecular identifiers were thrown out. MiTCR, with a Q25 quality threshold and the strictest error-elimination algorithm, was used for CDR3 identification, clonotype clustering and error correction. A nonparametric unseen species model with Euler transformation was used to estimate lower-bound total TCR beta diversity. TCRdb reran the public reads through fastp at Q25 and MiXCR, keeping productive beta chains. Rows with one shared CDR3 protein collapse into an entry with the most common genes and DNA. TCRdb's processing, not the authors' own work, is the source of the V and J calls. A total of 700,000 or so distinct CDR3 sequences appear in this sample, roughly 20% of them only once. Together, the top ten hold around 21% of the sample.

Details on this clonotype: Its antigen specificity is not known. The record has no base qualities; no much larger clone is one base away.

Taken from cysteine to phenylalanine, the CDR3 has 16 residues. The entry retains the CDR3 DNA only, 48 bases that are in frame from base 1. CDR1 and CDR2, per the germline V gene, are SGHTA and FQGNSA. The roughly 39 donors, aged about 6 to 95 years, were systemically healthy Caucasian individuals from Russia. Each donor gave about 9.7 milliliters of peripheral blood, drawn into EDTA-treated Vacutainer tubes. PBMCs were isolated by Ficoll-Paque density-gradient centrifugation, with at least 6 million obtained per sample. Total RNA was extracted from PBMCs with Trizol reagent, with at least 5.5 micrograms obtained per sample. For every donor, flow cytometry on a PBMC aliquot measured the percentage of naive CD45RAhigh/CD27high T cells.

This receptor chain uses TRBV7-2 and TRBJ2-5; TRBD2 lines up with 11 middle nucleotides. The J call is in doubt because the DNA end fits TRBJ2-1 better. This sequence originates from a man between 65 and 80 years old in good health. The sample was blood. The DNA reads TGTGCCAGCAGCACCCGACTAGCGGGGAAACGCAATGAGCAGTTCTTC. Translation gives CASSTRLAGKRNEQFF.